The 31 T cell receptor beta chains below all came from one sample that was sequenced in a study of T-cell reconstitution after alpha-beta-depleted transplantation in children (TCRdb year 2016). Read against the paper, the sample's treatment or condition label means: allogeneic hematopoietic cell transplantation with graft depleted of TCRalphabeta T cells and CD19 B cells. Preparation of the library involved PCR. The instrument given in TCRdb is Illumina HiSeq 2500. To normalize quantification of the TCRbeta repertoire, the TCR libraries were built with molecular barcoding that relied on unique molecular identifiers. The public sequencing data were trimmed at Q25 with fastp and processed into clonotypes with MiXCR by TCRdb, which kept only in-frame beta chains. Each entry is one CDR3 protein sequence, shown with its most common DNA and genes. The sample has under 750,000 distinct CDR3 sequences on record, about 21% of them singletons. The leading ten clones occupy roughly 14% of the sample.

Material: PBMCs, mostly from graft donor cells, obtained 360 days after TCRalphabeta/CD19-depleted stem cell transplant. Source of these receptors: a boy in the first two years of life who had a stem cell transplant for acute myeloid leukemia, so the T cells may come from the graft donor.

This chain's CDR3 is CASSGPGTGGYEQYF. The CDR3 bases are TGTGCCAGCTCCGGGCCAGGGACAGGGGGATACGAGCAGTACTTC. J is TRBJ2-7 and V is TRBV6-2 or TRBV6-3; 11 bases match TRBD1. Germline assignment: CDR1 MNHEY and CDR2 SVGEGT. Trimming took 8 bases from V and 4 from J; bases not matched to a gene: 10. This CDR3 has 15 amino acids.

This clonotype was counted ten times or more. The chain has TRBV5-8 and TRBJ2-1; D is unclear. In germline, CDR1 is SGHTS, CDR2 YDEGEE. The CDR3 sequence is 11 residues long. V lost 3 bases to trimming and J lost 7 bases, with 5 bases between them. The chain's CDR3 is CASSSWNEQFF. CDR3 bases: TGTGCCAGCAGCTCATGGAATGAGCAGTTCTTC.

This clonotype was seen a handful of times. This chain uses TRBV28 with TRBJ2-7; D is undetermined. CDR3 size: 14 residues. Per germline, CDR1 MDHEN and CDR2 SYDVKM. The germline V and J ends were trimmed by 5 bases and 3 bases, with 14 bases remaining between them. CDR3 residues: CASSTLAQIYEQYF. The CDR3, as DNA: TGTGCCAGCAGTACCCTCGCCCAAATCTACGAGCAGTACTTC. Full variable domain (missing parts from reference TRBV28 and TRBJ2-7): DVKVTQSSRYLVKRTGEKVFLECVQDMDHENMFWYRQDPGLGLRLIYFSYDVKMKEKGDIPEGYSVSREKKERFSLILESASTNQTSMYLCASSTLAQIYEQYFGPGTRLTVT.

This clonotype was observed a handful of times. The CDR3 DNA is TGTGCCAGCAGTTACTCGAATTATGAGGTCCGCAATCAGCCCCAGCATTTT. Translated, it gives CASSYSNYEVRNQPQHF. The chain combines TRBV6-5 with TRBJ1-5; no definite D call. The CDR3 runs 17 residues. The germline V gene encodes CDR1 MNHEY and CDR2 SVGAGI. Trimming stripped 0 bases from V and 2 bases from J, with 14 bases between.

V and J are TRBV6-5 and TRBJ1-2; maybe TRBD1 (6 bases). CDR1 and CDR2 (germline): MNHEY, SVGAGI. Trimming removed 4 bases at V and 4 bases at J, with 19 bases between. The CDR3 totals 16 residues. DNA for the CDR3: TGTGCCAGCAGTTCGAATGGACTCAGGGGAAGCTATGGCTACACCTTC. The encoded protein is CASSSNGLRGSYGYTF.

This clonotype was recorded only once. CDR3 nucleotides: TGTGCCAGCAGCTTGTTGGGCAGGGAAAGCGGTGAGCAGTTCTTC. Encoded protein: CASSLLGRESGEQFF. This chain connects TRBV5-6 to TRBJ2-1; either TRBD1 or TRBD2 may supply D (5 bases each). CDR3 length: 15 amino acids. From germline, CDR1 is SGHDT and CDR2 YYEEEE. V was cut by 1 base and J by 9 bases, with 17 bases left in between.

This clonotype was counted a single time. The chain joins TRBV9 to TRBJ1-2; 7 bases are a match to TRBD1. The germline V gene has CDR1 SGDLS and CDR2 YYNGEE. J lost 8 bases, V lost 6 bases, and 10 bases had no gene match. The CDR3 totals 13 residues. CDR3 DNA: TGTGCCAGCAATCGACAGGGACCGGAGGGCTACACCTTC. Amino acids: CASNRQGPEGYTF.

This clonotype was counted a few times. This rearrangement joins TRBV6-2 or TRBV6-3 to TRBJ2-7, with D perhaps TRBD1 or TRBD2 (5 bases each). Germline assignment: CDR1 MNHEY and CDR2 SVGEGT. Trimming stripped 9 bases from V and 1 base from J, with 10 bases between. This CDR3 is built from 12 residues. CDR3 bases: TGTGCCAGTGGGGACGGATCCTACGAGCAGTACTTC. Its protein product is CASGDGSYEQYF.

The V gene is TRBV7-9, the J gene TRBJ2-2, with D possibly TRBD2 on 5 matching bases. The CDR3 is made up of 14 amino acids. CDR1 and CDR2 from the germline V gene are SEHNR and FQNEAQ (reference sequence). V was trimmed by 11 bases and J by 0 bases, leaving 13 bases between them. The CDR3 coding sequence is TGTGCCGCGAAAGCGGAGCCGAACACCGGGGAGCTGTTTTTT. This codes for CAAKAEPNTGELFF.

This rearrangement joins TRBV12-3 or TRBV12-4 to TRBJ2-2, with a possible D match to TRBD2 (5 bases). Trimming shortened V by 4 bases and J by 2 bases, and 11 bases separated the two germline ends. The CDR3 contains 15 residues. The CDR3 bases are TGTGCCAGCAGTTGGAGGCGGTTTAACACCGGGGAGCTGTTTTTT. It translates to CASSWRRFNTGELFF.

The table lists this clonotype with a few counts. The gene calls are TRBV12-3 or TRBV12-4 and TRBJ2-7; possible D gene TRBD1, 5 bases. Trimming removed 4 bases at V and 5 bases at J, with 21 bases between. The CDR3 has 16 residues. The CDR3 spells CASSSQPWMGRDEQYF. In nucleotides, the CDR3 is TGTGCCAGCAGTTCACAACCCTGGATGGGGCGCGACGAGCAGTACTTC.

There are many counts of this clonotype. The V and J genes are TRBV12-3 or TRBV12-4 and TRBJ2-5; D may correspond to TRBD1 or TRBD2 (7 bases each). The CDR3 length is 16 residues. The ends were cut back, 7 bases at V and 3 bases at J, with 21 bases in the middle. CDR3 in amino acids: CASTRGGLSFEETQYF. CDR3 DNA sequence: TGTGCCAGCACCAGGGGGGGCCTGAGCTTCGAAGAGACCCAGTACTTC.

In this sample, this clonotype turned up many times. V and J are TRBV12-3 or TRBV12-4 and TRBJ2-5, with D unclear. Trimming cost V 5 bases and J 2 bases, with 12 bases left between them. The CDR3 runs to 14 residues. DNA for the CDR3: TGTGCCAGCAGTGTTGGATCCTATCAAGAGACCCAGTACTTC. Translation: CASSVGSYQETQYF.

This clonotype has more than one count but fewer than ten. This sequence joins TRBV20-1 and TRBJ2-1, with D possibly being TRBD2 (5 bases). The CDR3 has 15 residues. V was clipped by 3 bases and J by 2 bases, with 14 bases between them. CDR1 is DFQATT, CDR2 SNEGSKA, per germline (reference sequence). CDR3 DNA: TGCAGTGCTAGGCACTCGGGGAGAACCTACAATGAGCAGTTCTTC. It encodes CSARHSGRTYNEQFF.

Comments on this clonotype: Since a much larger clone is just one base distant, this may be a read error. The rearrangement links TRBV5-1 to TRBJ2-1; D is possibly TRBD1 or TRBD2 (5 bases each). Germline values: CDR1 SGHRS, CDR2 YFSETQ. The CDR3 extends over 14 amino acids. CDR3 sequence: CASSLVRGRDERFF. The CDR3, as DNA: TGCGCCAGCAGCTTGGTGAGGGGTAGGGATGAGCGGTTCTTC.

This clonotype came up many times. The V call is TRBV29-1, the J call TRBJ2-1; D uncertain. Per germline, CDR1 SQVTM and CDR2 ANQGSEA. V was trimmed by 4 bases and J by 11 bases, leaving 21 bases between them. This CDR3 has 14 amino acids. The CDR3 DNA reads as TGCAGCGTTGCCGTTGATGGTACTATTGAAAAGCAGTTCTTC. It yields the protein CSVAVDGTIEKQFF.

CDR3 DNA: TGTGCCAGCAGTAGTCTAGCGGGGGGGCTAGCAGATACGCAGTATTTT. This gives the protein CASSSLAGGLADTQYF. The chain combines TRBV12-3 or TRBV12-4 with TRBJ2-3; 12 bases are shared with TRBD2. The CDR3 has 16 amino acids. Germline trimming cut 5 bases from V and 4 bases from J; bases unmatched to any gene: 7.

This clonotype showed up just a few times. The chain links TRBV28 to TRBJ2-1; no clear D. V lost 6 bases and J lost 9, with 15 bases in between. The CDR3 totals 13 residues. Germline CDR1 MDHEN, CDR2 SYDVKM. The CDR3 coding sequence is TGTGCCAGCAGACAAACCTTTCTCGGTGAGCAGTTCTTC. This encodes CASRQTFLGEQFF.

V and J are TRBV5-1 and TRBJ2-1; perhaps TRBD2 as D (6 bases). V lost 1 base and J lost 7, with 15 bases in between. In germline, CDR1 is SGHRS, CDR2 YFSETQ. This CDR3 is 15 amino acids long. CDR3 in amino acids: CASSLRGTLINEQFF. The DNA of the CDR3 is TGCGCCAGCAGCTTGCGGGGGACCCTCATTAATGAGCAGTTCTTC.

This clonotype showed up many times. The chain combines TRBV7-9 with TRBJ2-5; TRBD2 aligns across 7 bases. The V gene's germline CDR1 is SEHNR and CDR2 FQNEAQ (reference sequence). This CDR3 has 15 amino acids. V trimming: 3 bases; J trimming: 2 bases; junction bases outside the gene matches: 6. As DNA, the CDR3 is TGTGCCAGCAGCTTGGGGGGGTCCTTTCAAGAGACCCAGTACTTC. Amino acids: CASSLGGSFQETQYF. Full variable domain (missing parts from reference TRBV7-9 and TRBJ2-5): DTGVSQNPRHKITKRGQNVTFRCDPISEHNRLYWYRQTLGQGPEFLTYFQNEAQLEKSRLLSDRFSAERPKGSFSTLEIQRTEQGDSAMYLCASSLGGSFQETQYFGPGTRLLVL.

This chain connects TRBV20-1 to TRBJ2-3, with 8 bases aligning to TRBD2. Germline values: CDR1 DFQATT, CDR2 SNEGSKA (reference sequence). The CDR3 consists of 16 residues. CDR3 in DNA: TGCTGCACGTTGCGGGGGGTACCGGGAGAGCCAGATACGCAGTATTTT. This sequence encodes CCTLRGVPGEPDTQYF.

In the case of this clonotype: A much more abundant neighbour one base away suggests this may be a read error. The rearrangement uses TRBV9 and TRBJ2-5, with 11 bases lining up with TRBD1. There are 16 residues in the CDR3. Germline CDR1 is SGDLS and CDR2 is YYNGEE. DNA for the CDR3: TGTGCCAGCGGCGTCACCGGGACAGGGGGTGAAGAGACCCAGTACTTC. Translation: CASGVTGTGGEETQYF.

The sample holds many counts of this clonotype. The V gene is TRBV7-2, the J gene TRBJ2-7; possibly TRBD1 or TRBD2 for D (5 bases each). Germline V gene data show CDR1 as SGHTA and CDR2 as FQGNSA. This CDR3 has 14 amino acids. V was shortened by 1 base and J by 6 bases, with 13 bases between the two germline ends. In nucleotides, the CDR3 is TGTGCCAGCAGCTTAGGGGGGAGCCTCCGCGAGCAGTACTTC. Residues: CASSLGGSLREQYF.

At least ten counts were recorded for this clonotype. The J gene is TRBJ2-3, the V gene TRBV5-1, with TRBD2 matching 11 bases. The CDR3 loop spans 16 amino acids. V lost 4 bases to trimming and J lost 4 bases; unmatched junction nucleotides: 8. Germline V gene lookup returns CDR1 SGHRS and CDR2 YFSETQ. The DNA for the CDR3 is TGCGCCAGCAGCCGGTCTAGCGGGGGGCTGGCAGATACGCAGTATTTT. Translation gives CASSRSSGGLADTQYF.

This clonotype turned up a few times. V usage is TRBV24-1 and J usage is TRBJ2-7; no clear D gene. Trimming took 3 bases from V and 0 from J, leaving 5 bases between them. The CDR3 is 13 amino acids. Looked up from germline, CDR1 is KGHDR and CDR2 is SFDVKD. The CDR3 loop is CATSDPYSYEQYF. The CDR3 DNA is TGTGCCACCAGTGATCCGTACTCCTACGAGCAGTACTTC.

This clonotype has only a few counts. The chain uses TRBV12-3 or TRBV12-4 and TRBJ2-1; TRBD1 matches at 9 bases. The CDR3 sequence is 14 residues long. Trimming cost V 5 bases and J 2 bases; bases outside gene matches: 1. CDR3 DNA: TGTGCCAGCAGTGGGGACAGGGCCTACAATGAGCAGTTCTTC. Protein sequence: CASSGDRAYNEQFF.

The chain couples TRBV11-2 to TRBJ1-2; maybe TRBD1 (5 bases). V lost 5 bases and J lost 3, with 13 bases in between. The CDR3 totals 14 residues. Germline V gene lookup returns CDR1 SGHAT and CDR2 FQNNGV. CDR3 residues: CASSRPGTHYGYTF. CDR3 bases: TGTGCCAGCAGCCGTCCAGGGACCCACTATGGCTACACCTTC.

This chain joins TRBV19 and TRBJ2-3; unclear D gene. Per the germline V gene, CDR1 is LNHDA and CDR2 is SQIVND (reference sequence). Trimming took 1 base from V and 4 from J, leaving 9 bases between them. This CDR3 comprises 14 residues. The CDR3 DNA is TGTGCCAGTAGTATAGCTTTCTTTTCAGATACGCAGTATTTT. Translated, it gives CASSIAFFSDTQYF.

This clonotype turned up a few times. This chain uses TRBV12-3 or TRBV12-4 with TRBJ2-3, with D perhaps TRBD2 (5 bases). The CDR3 extends over 15 amino acids. The germline V and J ends were trimmed by 2 bases and 0 bases, with 9 bases remaining between them. CDR3 DNA sequence: TGTGCCAGCAGTTTAAGCCGGACTAGCACAGATACGCAGTATTTT. Its protein product is CASSLSRTSTDTQYF.

The V gene is TRBV12-3 or TRBV12-4, the J gene TRBJ2-3, with a weak D call TRBD1 (6 bases). With 3 bases removed from V and 4 bases from J, the gap between germline ends came to 20 bases. The CDR3 contains 17 residues. This CDR3 is CASSFVSDRYAPDTQYF. The CDR3 coding sequence is TGTGCCAGCAGTTTTGTTTCGGACAGATATGCCCCAGATACGCAGTATTTT.

In its sample, this clonotype was seen many times. The CDR3, as DNA: TGCGCCAGCAGCCAAGCCCTCGGAGAAAAACTGTTTTTT. Its protein is CASSQALGEKLFF. The V gene is TRBV4-3, the J gene TRBJ1-4; D unclear. Germline V gene data show CDR1 as LGHNA and CDR2 as YSLEER. V lost 1 base to trimming and J lost 8 bases, with 8 bases between them. The CDR3 has 13 amino acids.